This T cell receptor (beta chain) appears in the sequencing data of a study of cytomegalovirus exposure and HLA in healthy donors. This clone was recorded once. Mismatch with germline at one junction end may stem from a read error. Amplification used 60 Vbeta primers and 13 Jbeta primers. Profiling relied on immunoSEQ multiplex PCR, and the TCRdb table lists in-frame clones only, not all of them. The sample shows 150,000 to 200,000 clones, around 80% of them seen only once. Sample: PBMCs. The sequence came from a woman aged 40 to 50 in good health and CMV-seropositive.

This CDR3 is CASSLGGANGLTF. DNA for the CDR3: TGCGCCAGCAGCTTGGGTGGGGCCAACGGCCTGACTTTC. This rearrangement joins TRBV5-1 to TRBJ2-6; weak D call: TRBD1 (5 bases). CDR3 length: 13 residues. Looked up from germline, CDR1 is SGHRS and CDR2 is YFSETQ.